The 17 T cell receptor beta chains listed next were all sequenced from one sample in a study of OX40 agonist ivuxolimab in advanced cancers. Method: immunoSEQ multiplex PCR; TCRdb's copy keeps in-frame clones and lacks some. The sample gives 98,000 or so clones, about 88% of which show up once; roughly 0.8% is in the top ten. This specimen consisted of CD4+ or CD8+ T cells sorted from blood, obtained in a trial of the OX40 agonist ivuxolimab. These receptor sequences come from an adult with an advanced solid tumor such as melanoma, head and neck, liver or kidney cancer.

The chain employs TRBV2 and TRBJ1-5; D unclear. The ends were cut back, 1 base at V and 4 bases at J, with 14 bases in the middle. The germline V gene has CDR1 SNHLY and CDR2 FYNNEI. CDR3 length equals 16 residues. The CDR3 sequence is CASSEELNRINQPQHF. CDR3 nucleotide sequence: TGTGCCAGCAGTGAAGAATTGAACAGAATAAATCAGCCCCAGCATTTT.

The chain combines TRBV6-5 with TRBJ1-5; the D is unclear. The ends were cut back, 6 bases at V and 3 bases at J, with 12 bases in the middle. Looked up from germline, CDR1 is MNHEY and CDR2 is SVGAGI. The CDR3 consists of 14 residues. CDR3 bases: TGTGCCAGCAGCGAGCGGGCAGCCAATCAGCCCCAGCATTTT. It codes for CASSERAANQPQHF.

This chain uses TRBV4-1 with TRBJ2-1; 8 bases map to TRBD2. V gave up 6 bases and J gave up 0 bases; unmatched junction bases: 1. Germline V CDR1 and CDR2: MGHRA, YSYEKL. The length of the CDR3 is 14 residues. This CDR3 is CASRREVSYNEQFF. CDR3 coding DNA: TGCGCCAGCAGGCGGGAGGTCTCCTACAATGAGCAGTTCTTC.

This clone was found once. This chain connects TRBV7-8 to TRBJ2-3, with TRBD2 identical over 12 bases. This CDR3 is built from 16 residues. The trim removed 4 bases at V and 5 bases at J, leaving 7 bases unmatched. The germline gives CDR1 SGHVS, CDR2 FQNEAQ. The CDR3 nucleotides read TGTGCCAGCAGCTATAGGACTAGCGGGGCGGGAGATACGCAGTATTTT. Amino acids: CASSYRTSGAGDTQYF.

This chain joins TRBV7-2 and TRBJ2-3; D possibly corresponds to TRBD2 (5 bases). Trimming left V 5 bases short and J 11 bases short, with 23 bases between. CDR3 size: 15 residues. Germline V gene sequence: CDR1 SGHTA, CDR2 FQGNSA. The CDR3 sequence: CASSPRRAGLGGQYF. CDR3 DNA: TGTGCCAGCAGCCCGCGGCGGGCGGGCCTCGGTGGGCAGTATTTT. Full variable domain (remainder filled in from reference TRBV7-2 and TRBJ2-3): GAGVSQSPSNKVTEKGKDVELRCDPISGHTALYWYRQSLGQGLEFLIYFQGNSAPDKSGLPSDRFSAERTGGSVSTLTIQRTQQEDSAVYLCASSPRRAGLGGQYFGPGTRLTVL.

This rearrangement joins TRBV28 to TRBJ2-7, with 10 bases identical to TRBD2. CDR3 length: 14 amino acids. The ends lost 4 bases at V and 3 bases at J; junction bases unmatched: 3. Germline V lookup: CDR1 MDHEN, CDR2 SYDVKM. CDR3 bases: TGTGCCAGCAGTTCATGGACTAGCGGCTACGAGCAGTACTTC. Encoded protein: CASSSWTSGYEQYF.

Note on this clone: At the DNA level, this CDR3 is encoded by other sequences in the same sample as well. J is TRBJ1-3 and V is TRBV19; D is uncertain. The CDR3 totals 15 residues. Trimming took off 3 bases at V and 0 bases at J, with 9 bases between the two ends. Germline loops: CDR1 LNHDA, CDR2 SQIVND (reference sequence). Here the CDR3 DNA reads TGTGCCAGTAGTATCATAGAGGGCTCTGGAAACACCATATATTTT. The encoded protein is CASSIIEGSGNTIYF.

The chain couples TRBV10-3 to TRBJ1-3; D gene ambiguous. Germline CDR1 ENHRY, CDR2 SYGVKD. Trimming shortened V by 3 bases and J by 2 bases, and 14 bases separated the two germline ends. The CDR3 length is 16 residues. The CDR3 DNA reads TGTGCCATCAGTGAAGCCGACGCCAGGCCTGGAAACACCATATATTTT. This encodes CAISEADARPGNTIYF.

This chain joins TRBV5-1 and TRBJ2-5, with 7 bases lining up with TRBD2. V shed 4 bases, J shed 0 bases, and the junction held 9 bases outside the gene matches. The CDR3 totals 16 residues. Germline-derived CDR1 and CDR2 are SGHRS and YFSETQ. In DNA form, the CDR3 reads TGCGCCAGCAGCGGCCGGGGAGCGGGGTACCAAGAGACCCAGTACTTC. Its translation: CASSGRGAGYQETQYF.

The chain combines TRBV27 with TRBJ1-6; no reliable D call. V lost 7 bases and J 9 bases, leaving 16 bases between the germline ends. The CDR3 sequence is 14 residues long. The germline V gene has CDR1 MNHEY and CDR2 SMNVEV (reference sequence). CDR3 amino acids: CASTPDGYSSPLHF. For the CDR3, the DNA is TGTGCCAGCACCCCGGACGGATATTCTTCACCCCTCCACTTT.

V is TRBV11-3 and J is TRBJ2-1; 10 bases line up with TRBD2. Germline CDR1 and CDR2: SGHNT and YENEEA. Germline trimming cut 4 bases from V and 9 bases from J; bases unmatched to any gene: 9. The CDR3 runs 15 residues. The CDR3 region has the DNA TGTGCCAGCAGCTCCCTAGCGGGAGAGAAGGGTGAGCAGTTCTTC. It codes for CASSSLAGEKGEQFF.

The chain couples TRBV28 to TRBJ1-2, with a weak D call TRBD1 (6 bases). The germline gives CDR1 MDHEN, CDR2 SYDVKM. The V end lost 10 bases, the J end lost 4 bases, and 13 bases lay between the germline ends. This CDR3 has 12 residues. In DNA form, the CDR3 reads TGTGCCACTGGGGACAAAGCCTATGGCTACACCTTC. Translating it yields CATGDKAYGYTF.

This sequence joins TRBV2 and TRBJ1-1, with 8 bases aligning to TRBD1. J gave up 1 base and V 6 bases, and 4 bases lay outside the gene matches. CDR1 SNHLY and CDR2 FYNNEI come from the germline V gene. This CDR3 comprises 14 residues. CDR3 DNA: TGTGCCAGCAGGAAAGACAGGGGGAACACTGAAGCTTTCTTT. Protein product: CASRKDRGNTEAFF.

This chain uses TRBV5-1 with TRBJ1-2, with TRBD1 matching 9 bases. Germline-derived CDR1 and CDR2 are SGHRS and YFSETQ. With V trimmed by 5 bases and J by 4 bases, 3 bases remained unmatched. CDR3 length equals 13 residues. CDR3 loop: CASSMTGGYGYTF. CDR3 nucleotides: TGCGCCAGCAGTATGACAGGGGGCTATGGCTACACCTTC.

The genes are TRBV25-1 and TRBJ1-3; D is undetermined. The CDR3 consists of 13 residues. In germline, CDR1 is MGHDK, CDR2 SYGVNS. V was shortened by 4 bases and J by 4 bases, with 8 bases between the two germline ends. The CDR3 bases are TGTGCCAGCAGTGCCGCTGGGGGAAACACCATATATTTT. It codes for CASSAAGGNTIYF. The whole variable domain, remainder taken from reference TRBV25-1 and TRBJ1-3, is EADIYQTPRYLVIGTGKKITLECSQTMGHDKMYWYQQDPGMELHLIHYSYGVNSTEKGDLSSESTVSRIRTEHFPLTLESARPSHTSQYLCASSAAGGNTIYFGEGSWLTVV.

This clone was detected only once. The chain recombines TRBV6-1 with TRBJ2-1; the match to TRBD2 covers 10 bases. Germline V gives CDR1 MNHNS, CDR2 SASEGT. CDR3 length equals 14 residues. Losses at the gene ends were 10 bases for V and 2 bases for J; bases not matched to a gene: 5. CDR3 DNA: TGTGCCACCCGAGCGGGAGGGGCCTACAATGAGCAGTTCTTC. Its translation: CATRAGGAYNEQFF.

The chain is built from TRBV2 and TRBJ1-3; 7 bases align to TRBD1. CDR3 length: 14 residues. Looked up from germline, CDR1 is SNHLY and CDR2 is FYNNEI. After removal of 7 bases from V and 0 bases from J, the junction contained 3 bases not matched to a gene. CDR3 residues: CASITGVSGNTIYF. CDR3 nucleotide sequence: TGTGCCAGCATAACAGGGGTCTCTGGAAACACCATATATTTT.